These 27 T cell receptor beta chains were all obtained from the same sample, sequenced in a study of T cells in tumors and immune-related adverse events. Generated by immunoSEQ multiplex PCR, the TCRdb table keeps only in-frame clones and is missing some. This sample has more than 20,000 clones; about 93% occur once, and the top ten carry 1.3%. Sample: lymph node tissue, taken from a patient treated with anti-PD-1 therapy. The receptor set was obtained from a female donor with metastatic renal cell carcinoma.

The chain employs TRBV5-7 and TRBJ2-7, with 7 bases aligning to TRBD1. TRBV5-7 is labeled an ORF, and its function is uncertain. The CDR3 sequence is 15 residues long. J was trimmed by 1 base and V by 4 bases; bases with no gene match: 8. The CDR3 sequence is CASSQRQGASYEQYF. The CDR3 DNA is TGTGCCAGCAGCCAAAGACAGGGTGCATCCTACGAGCAGTACTTC.

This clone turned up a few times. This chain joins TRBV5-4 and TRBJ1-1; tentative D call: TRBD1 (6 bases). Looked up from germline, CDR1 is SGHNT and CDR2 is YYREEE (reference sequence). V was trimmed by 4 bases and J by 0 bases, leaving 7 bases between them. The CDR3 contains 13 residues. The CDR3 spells CASSGDMNTEAFF. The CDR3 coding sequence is TGTGCCAGCAGCGGGGACATGAACACTGAAGCTTTCTTT.

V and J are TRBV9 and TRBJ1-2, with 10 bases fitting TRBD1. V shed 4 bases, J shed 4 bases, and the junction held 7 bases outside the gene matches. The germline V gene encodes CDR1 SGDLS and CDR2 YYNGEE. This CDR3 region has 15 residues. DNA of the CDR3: TGTGCCAGCAGCATATGGACAGGGGGAAGCTATGGCTACACCTTC. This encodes CASSIWTGGSYGYTF.

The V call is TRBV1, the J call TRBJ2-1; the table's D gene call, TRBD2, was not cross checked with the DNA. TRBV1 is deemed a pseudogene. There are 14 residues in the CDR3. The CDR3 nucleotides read TGCACCAGCAGCCAAGAAAATGGGGGGAATGAGCAGTTCTTC. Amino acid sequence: CTSSQENGGNEQFF.

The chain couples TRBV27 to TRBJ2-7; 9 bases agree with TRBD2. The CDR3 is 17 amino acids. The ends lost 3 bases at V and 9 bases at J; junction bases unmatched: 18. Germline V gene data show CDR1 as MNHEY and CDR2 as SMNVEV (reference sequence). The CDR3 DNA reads TGTGCCAGCAGTTTTGCTCCCCGCCTAGCGGGGACTCACGGGCAGTACTTC. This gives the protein CASSFAPRLAGTHGQYF.

The CDR3 sequence is CASSLTGLETQYF. CDR3 coding DNA: TGTGCCAGCAGTCTCACAGGGCTGGAGACCCAGTACTTC. The chain carries TRBV27 and TRBJ2-5, with D possibly matching TRBD1 (6 bases). Per germline, CDR1 MNHEY and CDR2 SMNVEV (reference sequence). There are 13 residues in the CDR3. V lost 5 bases and J lost 5, with 12 bases in between.

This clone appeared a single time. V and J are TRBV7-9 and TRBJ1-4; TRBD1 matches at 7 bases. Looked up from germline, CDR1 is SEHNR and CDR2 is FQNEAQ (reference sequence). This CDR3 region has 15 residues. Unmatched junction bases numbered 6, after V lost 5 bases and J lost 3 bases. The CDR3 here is CASSPGQVANEKLFF. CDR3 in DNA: TGTGCCAGCAGCCCTGGACAGGTCGCTAATGAAAAACTGTTTTTT.

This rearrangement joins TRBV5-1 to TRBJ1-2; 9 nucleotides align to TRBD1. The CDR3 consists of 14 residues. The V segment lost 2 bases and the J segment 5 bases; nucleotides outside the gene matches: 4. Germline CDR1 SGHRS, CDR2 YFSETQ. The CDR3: CASSFGTGNYGYTF. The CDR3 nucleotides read TGCGCCAGCAGCTTCGGGACAGGGAATTATGGCTACACCTTC.

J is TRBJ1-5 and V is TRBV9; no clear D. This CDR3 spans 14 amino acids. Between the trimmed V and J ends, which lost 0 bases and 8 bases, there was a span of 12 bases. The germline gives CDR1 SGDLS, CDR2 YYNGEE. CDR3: CASSVAVGEEPQHF. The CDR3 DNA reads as TGTGCCAGCAGCGTAGCCGTGGGCGAGGAGCCCCAGCATTTT.

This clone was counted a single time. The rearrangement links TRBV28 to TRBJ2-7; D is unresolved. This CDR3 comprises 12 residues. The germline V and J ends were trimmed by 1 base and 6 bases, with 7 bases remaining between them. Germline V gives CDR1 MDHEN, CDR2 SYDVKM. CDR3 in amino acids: CASSLSLSEQYF. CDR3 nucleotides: TGTGCCAGCAGTTTATCTCTTAGCGAGCAGTACTTC.

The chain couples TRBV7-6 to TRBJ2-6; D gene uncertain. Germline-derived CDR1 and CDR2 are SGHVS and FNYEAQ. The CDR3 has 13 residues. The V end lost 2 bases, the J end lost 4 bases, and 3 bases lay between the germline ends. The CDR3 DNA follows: TGTGCCAGCAGCTTAACCGGGGCCAACGTCCTGACTTTC. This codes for CASSLTGANVLTF.

This CDR3 reads CASRLQTTGSYEQYF. CDR3 in DNA: TGTGCCAGTAGGCTCCAGACTACAGGGTCCTACGAGCAGTACTTC. The gene calls are TRBV19 and TRBJ2-7; TRBD1 might be the D (6 bases). The CDR3 is 15 residues long. Germline V gene data show CDR1 as LNHDA and CDR2 as SQIVND (reference sequence). Trimming pared 6 bases from V and 1 base from J, leaving 16 bases between.

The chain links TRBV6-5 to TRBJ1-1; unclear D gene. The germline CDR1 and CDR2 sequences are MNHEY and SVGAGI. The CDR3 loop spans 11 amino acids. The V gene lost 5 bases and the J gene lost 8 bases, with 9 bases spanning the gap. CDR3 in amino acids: CASSLGGEAFF. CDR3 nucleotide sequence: TGTGCCAGCAGTCTCGGCGGGGAAGCTTTCTTT.

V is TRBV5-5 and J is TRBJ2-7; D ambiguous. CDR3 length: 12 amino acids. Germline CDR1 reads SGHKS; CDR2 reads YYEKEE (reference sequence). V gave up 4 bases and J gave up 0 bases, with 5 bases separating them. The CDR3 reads CASSLSSYEQYF. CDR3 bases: TGTGCCAGCAGCCTGAGCTCCTACGAGCAGTACTTC.

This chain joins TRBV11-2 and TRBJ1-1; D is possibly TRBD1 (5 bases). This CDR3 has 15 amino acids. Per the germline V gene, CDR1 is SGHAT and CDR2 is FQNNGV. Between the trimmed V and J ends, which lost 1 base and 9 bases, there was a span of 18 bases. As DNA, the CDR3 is TGTGCCAGCAGCTTAGGACTCGCAGGGATTTTTAAAGCTTTCTTT. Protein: CASSLGLAGIFKAFF. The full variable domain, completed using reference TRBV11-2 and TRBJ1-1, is EAGVAQSPRYKIIEKRQSVAFWCNPISGHATLYWYQQILGQGPKLLIQFQNNGVVDDSQLPKDRFSAERLKGVDSTLKIQPAKLEDSAVYLCASSLGLAGIFKAFFGQGTRLTVV.

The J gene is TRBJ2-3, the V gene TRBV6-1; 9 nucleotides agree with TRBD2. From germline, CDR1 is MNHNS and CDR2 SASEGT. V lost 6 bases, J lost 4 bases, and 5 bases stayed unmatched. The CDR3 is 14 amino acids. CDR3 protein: CASRPASGADTQYF. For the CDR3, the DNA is TGTGCCAGCAGGCCGGCTAGCGGGGCAGATACGCAGTATTTT.

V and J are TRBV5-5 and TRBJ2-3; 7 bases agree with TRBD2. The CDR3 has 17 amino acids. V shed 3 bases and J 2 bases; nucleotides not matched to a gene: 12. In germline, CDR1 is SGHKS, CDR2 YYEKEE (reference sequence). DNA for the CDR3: TGTGCCAGCAGCTCCTCTAGGGCGCGGGGGAACACAGATACGCAGTATTTT. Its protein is CASSSSRARGNTDTQYF.

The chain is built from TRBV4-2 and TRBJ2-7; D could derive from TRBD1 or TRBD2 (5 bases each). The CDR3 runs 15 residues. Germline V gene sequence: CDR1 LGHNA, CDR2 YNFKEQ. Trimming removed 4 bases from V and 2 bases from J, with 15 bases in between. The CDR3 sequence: CASSPPGRSTYEQYF. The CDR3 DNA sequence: TGTGCCAGCAGCCCCCCGGGACGGTCAACCTACGAGCAGTACTTC.

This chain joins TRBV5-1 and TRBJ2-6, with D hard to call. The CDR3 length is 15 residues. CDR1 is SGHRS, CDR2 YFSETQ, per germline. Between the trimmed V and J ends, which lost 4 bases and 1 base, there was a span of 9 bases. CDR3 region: CASSKTQSGANVLTF. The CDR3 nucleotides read TGCGCCAGCAGCAAGACGCAGTCTGGGGCCAACGTCCTGACTTTC. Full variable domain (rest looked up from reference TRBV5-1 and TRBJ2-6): KAGVTQTPRYLIKTRGQQVTLSCSPISGHRSVSWYQQTPGQGLQFLFEYFSETQRNKGNFPGRFSGRQFSNSRSEMNVSTLELGDSALYLCASSKTQSGANVLTFGAGSRLTVL.

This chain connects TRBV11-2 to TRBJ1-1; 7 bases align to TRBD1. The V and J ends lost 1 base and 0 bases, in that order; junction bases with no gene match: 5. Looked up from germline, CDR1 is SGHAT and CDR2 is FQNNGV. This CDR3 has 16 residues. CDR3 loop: CASSLVSTGMNTEAFF. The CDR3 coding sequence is TGTGCCAGCAGCTTAGTCTCGACAGGGATGAACACTGAAGCTTTCTTT.

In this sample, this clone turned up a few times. Here the CDR3 reads CASTKWNTGELFF. In nucleotides, the CDR3 is TGTGCCAGCACAAAATGGAACACCGGGGAGCTGTTTTTT. This sequence joins TRBV27 and TRBJ2-2; no definite D call. The CDR3 length is 13 residues. Trimming stripped 7 bases from V and 1 base from J, with 7 bases between. Looked up from germline, CDR1 is MNHEY and CDR2 is SMNVEV (reference sequence).

This chain's CDR3 is CASSYVYEQFF. The CDR3 DNA reads TGTGCCAGCAGCTACGTCTATGAGCAGTTCTTC. The V and J genes are TRBV11-2 and TRBJ2-1; D ambiguous. The CDR3 spans 11 residues. Trimming shortened V by 4 bases and J by 8 bases, and 6 bases separated the two germline ends. Germline-derived CDR1 and CDR2 are SGHAT and FQNNGV.

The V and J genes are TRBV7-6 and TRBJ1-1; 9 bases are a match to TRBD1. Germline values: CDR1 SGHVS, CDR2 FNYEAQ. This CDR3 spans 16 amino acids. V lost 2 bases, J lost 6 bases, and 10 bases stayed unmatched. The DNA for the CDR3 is TGTGCCAGCAGCTTACGTGCGACAGGGGGGACGTCTGAAGCTTTCTTT. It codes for CASSLRATGGTSEAFF.

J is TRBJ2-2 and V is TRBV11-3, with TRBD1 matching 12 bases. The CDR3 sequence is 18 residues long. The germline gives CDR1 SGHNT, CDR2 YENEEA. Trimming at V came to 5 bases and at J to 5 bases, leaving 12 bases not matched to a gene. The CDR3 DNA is TGTGCCAGCAGCCCTCCCAGCGGGACAGGGGGCGCGACCGGGGAGCTGTTTTTT. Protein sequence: CASSPPSGTGGATGELFF.

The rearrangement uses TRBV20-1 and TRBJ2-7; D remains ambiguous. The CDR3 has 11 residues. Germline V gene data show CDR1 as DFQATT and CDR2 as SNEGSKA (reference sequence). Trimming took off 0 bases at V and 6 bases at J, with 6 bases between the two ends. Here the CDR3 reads CSARDSGEQYF. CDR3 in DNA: TGCAGTGCTAGAGATTCCGGCGAGCAGTACTTC.

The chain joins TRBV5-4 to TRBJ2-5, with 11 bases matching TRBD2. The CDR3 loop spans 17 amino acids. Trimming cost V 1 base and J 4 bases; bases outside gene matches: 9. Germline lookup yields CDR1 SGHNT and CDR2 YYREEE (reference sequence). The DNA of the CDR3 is TGTGCCAGCAGCTTGTTTGGCTTAGCGGGGGGGTCAGAGACCCAGTACTTC. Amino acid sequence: CASSLFGLAGGSETQYF.

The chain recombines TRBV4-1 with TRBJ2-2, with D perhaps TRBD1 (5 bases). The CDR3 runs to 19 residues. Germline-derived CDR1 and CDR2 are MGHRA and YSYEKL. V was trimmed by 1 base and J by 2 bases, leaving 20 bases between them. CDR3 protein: CASSQGRGRAKLNTGELFF. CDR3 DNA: TGCGCCAGCAGCCAAGGAAGAGGCAGGGCAAAATTAAACACCGGGGAGCTGTTTTTT.